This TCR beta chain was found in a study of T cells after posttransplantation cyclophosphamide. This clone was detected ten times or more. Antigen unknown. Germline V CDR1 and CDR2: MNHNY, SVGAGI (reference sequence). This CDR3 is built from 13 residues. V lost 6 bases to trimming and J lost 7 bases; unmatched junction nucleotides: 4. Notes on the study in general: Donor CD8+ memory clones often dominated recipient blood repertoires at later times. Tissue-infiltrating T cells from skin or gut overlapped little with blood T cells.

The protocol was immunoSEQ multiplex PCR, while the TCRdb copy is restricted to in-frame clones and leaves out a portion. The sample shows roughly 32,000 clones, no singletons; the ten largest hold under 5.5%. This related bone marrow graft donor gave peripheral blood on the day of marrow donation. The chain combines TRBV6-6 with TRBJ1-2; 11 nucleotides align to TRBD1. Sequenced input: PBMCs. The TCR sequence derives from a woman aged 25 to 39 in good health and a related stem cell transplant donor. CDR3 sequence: CASSGQGAGGYTF. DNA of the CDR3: TGTGCCAGCAGCGGACAGGGGGCCGGTGGCTACACCTTC.